The clone carrying this T cell receptor (beta chain) has more than one count but fewer than ten. Its target is not known. Mouse gene names and germline throughout. Different DNA sequences within this sample yield the same CDR3. Pooled cells of cutaneous lymph node origin were sorted on CD4, CD8alpha, NKG2D, NKG2ACE and other markers. As the sequencing template, cDNA was produced by extracting RNA and reverse transcribing it. Clones were sequenced by immunoSEQ multiplex PCR, and TCRdb holds only the in-frame ones, with some missing. The table lists 290,000 or so clones, with no singletons. The data originate from a study of CD8+ T cells in alopecia areata. In the study overall: Skin was taken from 6-12-month-old C3H/HeJ graft donors that had spontaneous alopecia and grafted onto roughly 6-10-week-old female C3H/HeJ mice. Study observations and caveats: Sequenced scalp T cells also include alphabeta T cells resident in normal skin. Normal scalp had lower clonality than lesional scalp, with alopecia totalis/universalis lesions showing this most strongly. In patients, TCRs were shared less clearly than in mice, and HLA may possibly be involved.

The sample was CD4+ T cells sorted from a lymph node. This TCR came from a C3H/HeJ mouse with alopecia areata. This line is of MHC haplotype H2-k.

CDR3 DNA (partial): TGTGCCTGGAGCCGGGACAGGGGCCATAACTATGCT. As protein: CAWSRDRGHNYA. The complete CDR3 protein is CAWSRDRGHNYAEQFF. This chain uses TRBV31 with TRBJ2-1; 10 bases agree with TRBD1. The read halts 4 residues ahead of the CDR3 end, with the missing end drawn from the germline J gene. Losses at the gene ends were 3 bases for V and 0 bases for J; bases not matched to a gene: 5. Germline loops: CDR1 GKSSPN, CDR2 SITVG. The CDR3 is made up of 16 amino acids.